A selection of T cell receptor beta chains follows, all from one sample in a study of a mutant IDH1 vaccine in newly diagnosed glioma. Clones were sequenced by immunoSEQ multiplex PCR, and TCRdb holds only the in-frame ones, with some missing. The sample carries around 26,000 clones, 75% to 90% recorded once. These TCRs' antigens remain unknown. The sample here was PBMCs, taken from a glioma patient whose treatment included an IDH1 peptide vaccine. These receptors all come from a man aged 30-40 years with glioma. Each CDR3 is given with its conserved first and last residue. The D gene is left open where the match is weak. Rows give clone size only sometimes, using once, few, many, or a class for an expanded clone.

clone_size: NA
d_call: NA
j_call: TRBJ2-2
v_call: TRBV18
cdr3_nt: TGTGCCAGCTCACCACCCGGCTTCGCGAACACCGGGGAGCTGTTTTTT
cdr3_aa: CASSPPGFANTGELFF

clone_size: NA
d_call: NA
j_call: TRBJ2-5
v_call: TRBV5-5
cdr3_nt: TGTGCCAGCAGCTTGGGGGGCTTGCAGAAACAAGAGACCCAGTACTTC
cdr3_aa: CASSLGGLQKQETQYF

clone_size: NA
d_call: NA
j_call: TRBJ1-1
v_call: TRBV6-6
cdr3_nt: TGTGCCAGCAGCAACTGGGGTTACGCTGAAGCTTTCTTT
cdr3_aa: CASSNWGYAEAFF

clone_size: NA
d_call: NA
j_call: TRBJ2-2
v_call: TRBV10-3
cdr3_nt: TGTGCCATCAGTGCCCGCAGGGGCGGCACCGGGGAGCTGTTTTTT
cdr3_aa: CAISARRGGTGELFF

clone_size: NA
d_call: TRBD1
j_call: TRBJ1-4
v_call: TRBV6-1
cdr3_nt: TGTGCCAGCAGTGACCCGACAGGGGGCTTTGGTAATGAAAAACTGTTTTTT
cdr3_aa: CASSDPTGGFGNEKLFF

clone_size: once
d_call: NA
j_call: TRBJ1-1
v_call: TRBV27
cdr3_nt: TGTGCCAGCAGTTTATCTGTTCAGGGTGACACTGAAGCTTTCTTT
cdr3_aa: CASSLSVQGDTEAFF

clone_size: NA
d_call: NA
j_call: TRBJ2-5
v_call: TRBV25-1
cdr3_nt: TGTGCCAGCAGTGAATACACAGGGAAAGAGACCCAGTACTTC
cdr3_aa: CASSEYTGKETQYF

clone_size: NA
d_call: TRBD2
j_call: TRBJ2-7
v_call: TRBV5-4
cdr3_nt: TGTGCCAGCAGCTTGGGGGGGACTAGCGGGGTCTCCTACGAGCAGTACTTC
cdr3_aa: CASSLGGTSGVSYEQYF

clone_size: few
d_call: NA
j_call: TRBJ2-7
v_call: TRBV5-1
cdr3_nt: TGCGCCAGCAGCCAGGGGTCCTACGAGCAGTACTTC
cdr3_aa: CASSQGSYEQYF

clone_size: NA
d_call: NA
j_call: TRBJ2-2
v_call: TRBV6-5
cdr3_nt: TGTGCCAGCAGTTACCCGGACGGGGAAAACACCGGGGAGCTGTTTTTT
cdr3_aa: CASSYPDGENTGELFF

clone_size: NA
d_call: NA
j_call: TRBJ2-7
v_call: TRBV6-5
cdr3_nt: TGTGCCAGCAGTTACCGTCGCGGGGTTGCCGAGCAGTACTTC
cdr3_aa: CASSYRRGVAEQYF

clone_size: NA
d_call: TRBD1
j_call: TRBJ1-5
v_call: TRBV6-6
cdr3_nt: TGTGCCAGCAGCGGTTACAGGGGTGACAATCAGCCCCAGCATTTT
cdr3_aa: CASSGYRGDNQPQHF

clone_size: NA
d_call: NA
j_call: TRBJ1-6
v_call: TRBV7-9
cdr3_nt: TGTGCCAGCAGCTTAGCCTATAATTCACCCCTCCACTTT
cdr3_aa: CASSLAYNSPLHF

clone_size: once
d_call: NA
j_call: TRBJ1-3
v_call: TRBV29-1
cdr3_nt: TGCAGCGACTTGACAGGATCTGGAAACACCATATATTTT
cdr3_aa: CSDLTGSGNTIYF

clone_size: NA
d_call: NA
j_call: TRBJ2-2
v_call: TRBV19
cdr3_nt: TGTGCCAGTAGCGCTCACAATATTTTAGCGAGCACCGGGGAGCTGTTTTTT
cdr3_aa: CASSAHNILASTGELFF

clone_size: NA
d_call: NA
j_call: TRBJ2-1
v_call: TRBV5-8
cdr3_nt: TGTGCCAGCAGCTTGTGGACGGACAGCCTTTTGGAAAATGAGCAGTTCTTC
cdr3_aa: CASSLWTDSLLENEQFF

clone_size: NA
d_call: TRBD2
j_call: TRBJ2-1
v_call: TRBV30
cdr3_nt: TGTGCCTGGAGTGTACGCGGGGGGTTAAATGAGCAGTTCTTC
cdr3_aa: CAWSVRGGLNEQFF

clone_size: NA
d_call: NA
j_call: TRBJ2-2
v_call: TRBV5-1
cdr3_nt: TGCGCCAGCAGCAAGGGGAACCCCGGGGAGCTGTTTTTT
cdr3_aa: CASSKGNPGELFF

clone_size: NA
d_call: NA
j_call: TRBJ1-5
v_call: TRBV11-2
cdr3_nt: TGTGCCAGCAGCTTAGAAGGAGGGGTTAGCAATCAGCCCCAGCATTTT
cdr3_aa: CASSLEGGVSNQPQHF

clone_size: few
d_call: NA
j_call: TRBJ2-3
v_call: TRBV6-1
cdr3_nt: TGTGCCAGCAGTGCCTTACAGGGCTCCACAGATACGCAGTATTTT
cdr3_aa: CASSALQGSTDTQYF

clone_size: NA
d_call: TRBD1
j_call: TRBJ1-1
v_call: TRBV9
cdr3_nt: TGTGCCAGCAGCGTATTTCCCCAGAATCGGGACAGGGAGTACACTGAAGCTTTCTTT
cdr3_aa: CASSVFPQNRDREYTEAFF

clone_size: few
d_call: NA
j_call: TRBJ1-1
v_call: TRBV5-1
cdr3_nt: TGCGCCAGCAGCTTGTTGGGCAGGGCCGAAGCTTTCTTT
cdr3_aa: CASSLLGRAEAFF

clone_size: NA
d_call: NA
j_call: TRBJ1-1
v_call: TRBV10-3
cdr3_nt: TGTGCCATCAGCGGGGGAATTAACACTGAAGCTTTCTTT
cdr3_aa: CAISGGINTEAFF

clone_size: NA
d_call: TRBD2
j_call: TRBJ2-1
v_call: TRBV27
cdr3_nt: TGTGCCAGCACCCCACTAGGGACTAGCAATGAGCAGTTCTTC
cdr3_aa: CASTPLGTSNEQFF

clone_size: NA
d_call: NA
j_call: TRBJ2-7
v_call: TRBV25-1
cdr3_nt: TGTGCCAGCAGTGGGCTGTCCGGCTACGAGCAGTACTTC
cdr3_aa: CASSGLSGYEQYF

clone_size: once
d_call: NA
j_call: TRBJ1-3
v_call: TRBV7-9
cdr3_nt: TGTGCCAGCAGCTTAGCAGACTCTGGAAACACCATATATTTT
cdr3_aa: CASSLADSGNTIYF

clone_size: NA
d_call: NA
j_call: TRBJ1-6
v_call: TRBV5-1
cdr3_nt: TGCGCCAGCAGCTTGGGGTTCGGGGAGTCACCCCTCCACTTT
cdr3_aa: CASSLGFGESPLHF

clone_size: NA
d_call: NA
j_call: TRBJ1-6
v_call: TRBV13
cdr3_nt: TGTGCCAGCAGCGGATCCGGGAGAGGGGATTCACCCCTCCACTTT
cdr3_aa: CASSGSGRGDSPLHF

clone_size: NA
d_call: NA
j_call: TRBJ2-7
v_call: TRBV2
cdr3_nt: TGTGCCAGCATCAGGACAGGAGGGGTTTACGAGCAGTACTTC
cdr3_aa: CASIRTGGVYEQYF

clone_size: NA
d_call: NA
j_call: TRBJ1-5
v_call: TRBV7-2
cdr3_nt: TGTGCCAGCAGCCCCGGGCCGGGCAATCAGCCCCAGCATTTT
cdr3_aa: CASSPGPGNQPQHF

clone_size: once
d_call: TRBD1
j_call: TRBJ2-7
v_call: TRBV29-1
cdr3_nt: TGCAGCGTTGAAGTGGAAGGACAGGGCTACGAGCAGTACTTC
cdr3_aa: CSVEVEGQGYEQYF

clone_size: NA
d_call: TRBD1
j_call: TRBJ2-7
v_call: TRBV30
cdr3_nt: TGTGCCTGGAGCGCATATGTTCCGGGACAGCTCTACGAGCAGTACTTC
cdr3_aa: CAWSAYVPGQLYEQYF

clone_size: NA
d_call: NA
j_call: TRBJ1-1
v_call: TRBV27
cdr3_nt: TGTGCCAGCAGACTCAACACTGAAGCTTTCTTT
cdr3_aa: CASRLNTEAFF

clone_size: NA
d_call: TRBD1
j_call: TRBJ2-7
v_call: TRBV4-3
cdr3_nt: TGCGCCAGCAGCCAACTGACAGGGTTGGGTAACGAGCAGTACTTC
cdr3_aa: CASSQLTGLGNEQYF

clone_size: NA
d_call: NA
j_call: TRBJ1-1
v_call: TRBV15
cdr3_nt: TGTGCCACCAGCAGAGATGGTCTGGCGGTTACTGAAGCTTTCTTT
cdr3_aa: CATSRDGLAVTEAFF

clone_size: few
d_call: NA
j_call: TRBJ1-5
v_call: TRBV7-2
cdr3_nt: TGTGCCAGCAGCTTAGTGCTGGGAGACACTCAGCCCCAGCATTTT
cdr3_aa: CASSLVLGDTQPQHF

clone_size: NA
d_call: NA
j_call: TRBJ1-2
v_call: TRBV2
cdr3_nt: TGTGCCAGCAGTGAGTTCCGCGTGGGGCCCTATGGCTACACCTTC
cdr3_aa: CASSEFRVGPYGYTF

clone_size: NA
d_call: NA
j_call: TRBJ1-1
v_call: TRBV11-2
cdr3_nt: TGTGCCAGCACTGGAAGGGACACTGAAGCTTTCTTT
cdr3_aa: CASTGRDTEAFF

clone_size: NA
d_call: TRBD1
j_call: TRBJ2-1
v_call: TRBV5-1
cdr3_nt: TGCGCCAGCAGCTTGGGGTCACAGGGGGAGGCTCAGCAGTTCTTC
cdr3_aa: CASSLGSQGEAQQFF

clone_size: NA
d_call: TRBD1
j_call: TRBJ1-2
v_call: TRBV5-4
cdr3_nt: TGTGCCAGCAATGACAGGGTCGCCTATGGCTACACCTTC
cdr3_aa: CASNDRVAYGYTF

clone_size: NA
d_call: NA
j_call: TRBJ2-7
v_call: TRBV5-1
cdr3_nt: TGCGCCAGCAGCTTGGACCGAGGGTACGAGCAGTACTTC
cdr3_aa: CASSLDRGYEQYF

clone_size: few
d_call: TRBD1
j_call: TRBJ1-5
v_call: TRBV9
cdr3_nt: TGTGCCAGCAGCCTTTGGTTAGGGGGCCCCACATGGCCCCAGCATTTT
cdr3_aa: CASSLWLGGPTWPQHF

clone_size: NA
d_call: NA
j_call: TRBJ2-3
v_call: TRBV6-1
cdr3_nt: TGTGCCAGCAGAGTAACCCCGGTCACAGATACGCAGTATTTT
cdr3_aa: CASRVTPVTDTQYF

clone_size: once
d_call: TRBD2
j_call: TRBJ2-5
v_call: TRBV5-4
cdr3_nt: TGTGCCAGCAGCACGAAGCGGGGGGGCCCGGAGACCCAGTACTTC
cdr3_aa: CASSTKRGGPETQYF

clone_size: NA
d_call: TRBD1
j_call: TRBJ1-1
v_call: TRBV6-6
cdr3_nt: TGTGCCAGCAGCCAGGACAGGGGAAGGGACACTGAAGCTTTCTTT
cdr3_aa: CASSQDRGRDTEAFF

clone_size: few
d_call: NA
j_call: TRBJ1-1
v_call: TRBV30
cdr3_nt: TGTGCCTGGAGCGAACGCGGGGGAACCACTGAAGCTTTCTTT
cdr3_aa: CAWSERGGTTEAFF

clone_size: NA
d_call: TRBD1
j_call: TRBJ2-1
v_call: TRBV9
cdr3_nt: TGTGCCAGCAGCGCCCCAGTCGACAGGGAAAAGCGCAATGAGCAGTTCTTC
cdr3_aa: CASSAPVDREKRNEQFF

clone_size: NA
d_call: TRBD1
j_call: TRBJ2-7
v_call: TRBV15
cdr3_nt: TGTGCCACCAGCAGAGATAAAGCGACAGGGGCCTACGAGCAGTACTTC
cdr3_aa: CATSRDKATGAYEQYF

clone_size: NA
d_call: NA
j_call: TRBJ2-7
v_call: TRBV9
cdr3_nt: TGTGCCAGCAGCAACCGACCGGGGGGCATAGGCGAGCAGTACTTC
cdr3_aa: CASSNRPGGIGEQYF

clone_size: NA
d_call: NA
j_call: TRBJ1-5
v_call: TRBV19
cdr3_nt: TGTGCCAGTACCCCCCCCGGGGGCCAGTTTAGCAATCAGCCCCAGCATTTT
cdr3_aa: CASTPPGGQFSNQPQHF

clone_size: NA
d_call: TRBD1
j_call: TRBJ2-5
v_call: TRBV11-2
cdr3_nt: TGTGCCAGCAGCTTACCCGGGACAGGGTGGGCCCAGTACTTC
cdr3_aa: CASSLPGTGWAQYF

clone_size: NA
d_call: TRBD1
j_call: TRBJ1-5
v_call: TRBV19
cdr3_nt: TGTGCCACAGCGGGACAGAATAACAATCAGCCCCAGCATTTT
cdr3_aa: CATAGQNNNQPQHF